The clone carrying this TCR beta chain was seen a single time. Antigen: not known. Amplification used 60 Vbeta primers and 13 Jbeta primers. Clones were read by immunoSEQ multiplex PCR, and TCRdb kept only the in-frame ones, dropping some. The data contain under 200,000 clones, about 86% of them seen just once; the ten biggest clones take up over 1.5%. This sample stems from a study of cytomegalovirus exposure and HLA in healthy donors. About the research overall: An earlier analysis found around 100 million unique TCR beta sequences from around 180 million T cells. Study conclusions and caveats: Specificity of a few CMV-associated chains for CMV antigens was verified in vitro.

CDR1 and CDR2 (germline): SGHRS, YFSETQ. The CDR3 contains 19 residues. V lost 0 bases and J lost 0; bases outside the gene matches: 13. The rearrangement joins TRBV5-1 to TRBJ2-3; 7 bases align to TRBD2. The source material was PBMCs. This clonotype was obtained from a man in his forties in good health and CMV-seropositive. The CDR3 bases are TGCGCCAGCAGCTTGGGAGGCGGGAGCACTGCGATTAGCACAGATACGCAGTATTTT. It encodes CASSLGGGSTAISTDTQYF. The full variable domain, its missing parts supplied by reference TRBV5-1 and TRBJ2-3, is KAGVTQTPRYLIKTRGQQVTLSCSPISGHRSVSWYQQTPGQGLQFLFEYFSETQRNKGNFPGRFSGRQFSNSRSEMNVSTLELGDSALYLCASSLGGGSTAISTDTQYFGPGTRLTVL.